The 22 T cell receptor beta chains reported below all come from one sample, sequenced in a study of early T cells in non-severe SARS-CoV-2 infection. TCRdb redid the calling of the 5' RACE reads with MiXCR, one entry per CDR3 protein. Among 30,000 to 40,000 distinct CDR3 sequences listed, more than 4.5% were seen once. Sequences were derived from whole blood, sampled at baseline. These receptor sequences come from an adult who was a healthcare worker with PCR-confirmed SARS-CoV-2 infection or an uninfected control (not recorded which).

The chain has TRBV6-2 or TRBV6-3 and TRBJ2-2, with D perhaps matching TRBD2 (5 bases). CDR1 and CDR2 from the germline V gene are MNHEY and SVGEGT. V dropped 4 bases and J dropped 0 bases, with 9 bases sitting between them. The CDR3 spans 15 residues. The CDR3 reads CASSWLDSNTGELFF. Written as DNA, the CDR3 is TGTGCCAGCAGTTGGCTGGACTCGAACACCGGGGAGCTGTTTTTT.

This rearrangement joins TRBV7-9 to TRBJ1-2; D is perhaps TRBD1 (6 bases). V lost 11 bases, J lost 3 bases, and 13 bases lay in between. CDR1 is SEHNR and CDR2 is FQNEAQ in the germline V gene (reference sequence). CDR3 size: 12 residues. Here the CDR3 DNA reads TGTGCCTTCCAGGGGATGGACTATGGCTACACCTTC. This codes for CAFQGMDYGYTF. The complete variable domain, with remaining parts taken from reference TRBV7-9 and TRBJ1-2, reads DTGVSQNPRHKITKRGQNVTFRCDPISEHNRLYWYRQTLGQGPEFLTYFQNEAQLEKSRLLSDRFSAERPKGSFSTLEIQRTEQGDSAMYLCAFQGMDYGYTFGSGTRLTVV.

This clonotype was detected many times. The rearrangement joins TRBV7-3 to TRBJ2-3, with D tentatively TRBD1 or TRBD2 (5 bases each). The length of the CDR3 is 15 residues. V was clipped by 2 bases and J by 2 bases, with 11 bases between them. Germline lookup yields CDR1 SGHTA and CDR2 FQGTGA. The DNA for the CDR3 is TGTGCCAGCAGCTTAGGGGACGGATTCACAGATACGCAGTATTTT. This translates into CASSLGDGFTDTQYF.

This clonotype occurred many times. This chain connects TRBV4-1 to TRBJ2-1; 13 bases are a match to TRBD2. Looked up from germline, CDR1 is MGHRA and CDR2 is YSYEKL. Trimming took 3 bases from V and 4 from J; bases not matched to a gene: 0. The CDR3 consists of 15 residues. CDR3 region: CASSQGLAGYNEQFF. The CDR3 DNA follows: TGCGCCAGCAGCCAGGGACTAGCGGGGTACAATGAGCAGTTCTTC.

This clonotype was seen many times. V and J are TRBV5-1 and TRBJ1-1; no clear D. Deletions cut 2 bases from V and 1 base from J, with 6 bases between. From germline, CDR1 is SGHRS and CDR2 YFSETQ. There are 13 residues in the CDR3. The DNA for the CDR3 is TGCGCCAGCAGCTTCGTGGAGAACACTGAAGCTTTCTTT. Translating it yields CASSFVENTEAFF.

This clonotype came up a few times. The genes are TRBV5-1 and TRBJ2-1, with 7 bases identical to TRBD1. Germline assignment: CDR1 SGHRS and CDR2 YFSETQ. The CDR3 is 13 amino acids. The ends lost 4 bases at V and 4 bases at J; junction bases unmatched: 2. The DNA for the CDR3 is TGCGCCAGCAGCGAGACAGGGTACAATGAGCAGTTCTTC. Translating it yields CASSETGYNEQFF.

This clonotype was observed a few times. The chain has TRBV5-1 and TRBJ2-3, with 12 bases matching TRBD2. Germline V lookup: CDR1 SGHRS, CDR2 YFSETQ. This CDR3 contains 16 residues. The trim removed 0 bases at V and 3 bases at J, leaving 2 bases unmatched. CDR3 sequence: CASSLDGTSGTDTQYF. CDR3 sequence (DNA): TGCGCCAGCAGCTTGGACGGGACTAGCGGGACAGATACGCAGTATTTT.

There are many counts of this clonotype. The rearrangement uses TRBV20-1 and TRBJ2-7; 9 nucleotides line up with TRBD2. The J segment lost 4 bases and the V segment lost 3 bases, leaving 4 bases of the junction unmatched. This CDR3 contains 13 residues. Per the germline V gene, CDR1 is DFQATT and CDR2 is SNEGSKA (reference sequence). The CDR3 here is CSASSSGRYEQYV. CDR3 nucleotides: TGCAGTGCTAGTTCAAGCGGGAGGTACGAGCAGTACGTC.

This clonotype was counted only a few times. V usage is TRBV5-4 and J usage is TRBJ1-1; D may be TRBD1 (5 bases). Trimming took 3 bases from V and 8 from J, leaving 11 bases between them. The CDR3 is 12 amino acids. Germline V gene data show CDR1 as SGHNT and CDR2 as YYREEE (reference sequence). The CDR3 DNA reads TGTGCCAGCAGCTCGGTCCGACAGGAAGCTTTCTTT. Translating gives CASSSVRQEAFF.

Many counts were recorded for this clonotype. The gene calls are TRBV4-3 and TRBJ2-3; 16 nucleotides agree with TRBD2. The CDR3 is 20 amino acids. Germline loops: CDR1 LGHNA, CDR2 YSLEER. The V and J ends lost 0 bases and 5 bases, in that order; junction bases with no gene match: 11. The DNA of the CDR3 is TGCGCCAGCAGCCAAGATCCCCATCAGGGACTAGCGGGAGGGTTAGATACGCAGTATTTT. Protein sequence: CASSQDPHQGLAGGLDTQYF.

This clonotype was counted ten times or more. J is TRBJ2-5 and V is TRBV28, with D hard to call. The V end lost 6 bases, the J end lost 5 bases, and 10 bases lay between the germline ends. This CDR3 comprises 12 residues. CDR1 and CDR2 (germline): MDHEN, SYDVKM. CDR3 nucleotide sequence: TGTGCCAGCAGCCCACTACGGGAGACCCAGTACTTC. The encoded protein is CASSPLRETQYF. The full variable domain, with the rest looked up from reference TRBV28 and TRBJ2-5, is DVKVTQSSRYLVKRTGEKVFLECVQDMDHENMFWYRQDPGLGLRLIYFSYDVKMKEKGDIPEGYSVSREKKERFSLILESASTNQTSMYLCASSPLRETQYFGPGTRLLVL.

The V call is TRBV10-1, the J call TRBJ2-1; 10 bases fit TRBD2. This CDR3 has 16 amino acids. Germline V gene sequence: CDR1 WNHNN, CDR2 SYGVQD (reference sequence). V lost 0 bases to trimming and J lost 9 bases; unmatched junction nucleotides: 8. The CDR3 protein is CASSESNPSGSSEQFF. The CDR3 region has the DNA TGCGCCAGCAGTGAGTCGAATCCTAGCGGGAGCAGTGAGCAGTTCTTC.

At least ten counts were recorded for this clonotype. V usage is TRBV29-1 and J usage is TRBJ1-1; unclear D gene. The germline V and J ends were trimmed by 7 bases and 3 bases, with 15 bases remaining between them. CDR3 length: 13 residues. Per the germline V gene, CDR1 is SQVTM and CDR2 is ANQGSEA. CDR3 amino acids: CSARTEGYTEAFF. The CDR3 DNA follows: TGCAGCGCCAGGACGGAGGGATACACTGAAGCTTTCTTT.

This clonotype was detected a few times. The rearrangement uses TRBV28 and TRBJ2-7; 8 nucleotides align to TRBD1. The CDR3 is made up of 15 amino acids. Germline V lookup: CDR1 MDHEN, CDR2 SYDVKM. The J segment lost 4 bases and the V segment lost 6 bases, leaving 11 bases of the junction unmatched. CDR3 bases: TGTGCCAGCAGCCACAGGGGGAGGCCCTTATACGAGCAGTACGTC. This encodes CASSHRGRPLYEQYV.

This clonotype appeared many times. V usage is TRBV7-9 and J usage is TRBJ1-1; 9 bases are a match to TRBD1. Trimming removed 8 bases from V and 5 bases from J; junction bases left unmatched: 9. CDR1 is SEHNR and CDR2 is FQNEAQ in the germline V gene (reference sequence). The CDR3 has 14 amino acids. The CDR3 nucleotides read TGTGCCAGCGAGGACAGGGGTTCGAGGACTGAAGCTTTCTTT. It yields the protein CASEDRGSRTEAFF.

This clonotype came up many times. The V call is TRBV11-2, the J call TRBJ1-1; D perhaps matches TRBD1 (5 bases). Germline assignment: CDR1 SGHAT and CDR2 FQNNGV. Trimming removed 4 bases from V and 2 bases from J, with 14 bases in between. The CDR3 sequence is 15 residues long. The CDR3 DNA reads as TGTGCCAGCAGCTCCCCGGGACGGGGAAACACTGAAGCTTTCTTT. Translation: CASSSPGRGNTEAFF.

This clonotype was recorded many times. Here the CDR3 reads CAWSVQGGNQPQHF. The CDR3 DNA reads TGTGCCTGGAGTGTACAGGGGGGGAATCAGCCCCAGCATTTT. The chain combines TRBV30 with TRBJ1-5, with 8 nucleotides matching TRBD1. With 0 bases clipped from V and 4 bases from J, the junction kept 2 bases outside the gene matches. CDR3 length: 14 amino acids. CDR1 and CDR2 (germline): GTSNPN, SVGIG (reference sequence).

This clonotype was seen ten or more times. CDR3 DNA: TGTGCCTGGAGTAGCGGGAGGGCCGAGCAGTACGTC. Its protein product is CAWSSGRAEQYV. The chain couples TRBV30 to TRBJ2-7, with 10 bases that match TRBD2. Unmatched junction bases numbered 1, after V lost 2 bases and J lost 6 bases. The germline CDR1 and CDR2 sequences are GTSNPN and SVGIG (reference sequence). The CDR3 has 12 residues.

The sample holds many counts of this clonotype. The chain is built from TRBV7-2 and TRBJ2-1, with 8 positions matching TRBD2. V lost 1 base and J lost 6; bases outside the gene matches: 5. Per germline, CDR1 SGHTA and CDR2 FQGNSA. This CDR3 is built from 15 residues. The CDR3 coding sequence is TGTGCCAGCAGCTTAGGGACTAGCCGATCCAATGAGCAGTTCTTC. This gives the protein CASSLGTSRSNEQFF.

This clonotype was detected many times. V and J are TRBV7-9 and TRBJ2-1; D gene uncertain. The V gene lost 5 bases and the J gene lost 6 bases, with 20 bases spanning the gap. CDR1 is SEHNR, CDR2 FQNEAQ, per germline (reference sequence). The CDR3 runs 16 residues. CDR3 sequence: CASSPPGPYPPNEQFF. In nucleotides, the CDR3 is TGTGCCAGCAGCCCCCCCGGACCTTACCCCCCCAATGAGCAGTTCTTC.

This clonotype was recorded many times. The chain is built from TRBV20-1 and TRBJ2-3; TRBD2 agrees at 12 bases. The CDR3 contains 16 residues. The V and J ends lost 3 bases and 6 bases, in that order; junction bases with no gene match: 10. Germline V lookup: CDR1 DFQATT, CDR2 SNEGSKA (reference sequence). The CDR3 region has the DNA TGCAGTGCTAGCGATGCTAGCGGGAGGGAGGGGGATACGCAGTATTTT. It is translated as CSASDASGREGDTQYF.

This clonotype came up many times. The CDR3 nucleotides read TGCAGCGTTCTCCCGACTAGGATAACAGATACGCAGTATTTT. Translating it yields CSVLPTRITDTQYF. V gene TRBV29-1 combines with J gene TRBJ2-3; TRBD2 might be the D (6 bases). The germline V gene has CDR1 SQVTM and CDR2 ANQGSEA. The V gene lost 5 bases and the J gene lost 3 bases, with 15 bases spanning the gap. This CDR3 spans 14 amino acids.